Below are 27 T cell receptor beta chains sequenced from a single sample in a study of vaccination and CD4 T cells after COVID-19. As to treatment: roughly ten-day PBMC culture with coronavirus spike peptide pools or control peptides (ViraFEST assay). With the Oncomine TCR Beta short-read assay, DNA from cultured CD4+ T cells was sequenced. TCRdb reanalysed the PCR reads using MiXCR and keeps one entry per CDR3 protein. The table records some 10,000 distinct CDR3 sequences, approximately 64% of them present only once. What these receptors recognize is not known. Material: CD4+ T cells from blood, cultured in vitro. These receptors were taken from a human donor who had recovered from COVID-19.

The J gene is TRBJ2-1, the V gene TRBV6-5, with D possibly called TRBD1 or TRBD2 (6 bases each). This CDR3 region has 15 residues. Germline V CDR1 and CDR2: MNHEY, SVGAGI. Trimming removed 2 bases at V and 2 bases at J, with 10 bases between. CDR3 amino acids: CASSYEGGPYNEQFF. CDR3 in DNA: TGTGCCAGCAGTTACGAGGGGGGCCCCTACAATGAGCAGTTCTTC.

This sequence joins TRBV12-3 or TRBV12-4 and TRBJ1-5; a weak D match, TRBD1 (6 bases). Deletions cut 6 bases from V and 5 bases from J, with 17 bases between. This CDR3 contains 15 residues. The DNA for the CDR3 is TGTGCCAGCAGACTTGGGACACCGGCGGATCAGCCCCAGCATTTT. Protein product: CASRLGTPADQPQHF.

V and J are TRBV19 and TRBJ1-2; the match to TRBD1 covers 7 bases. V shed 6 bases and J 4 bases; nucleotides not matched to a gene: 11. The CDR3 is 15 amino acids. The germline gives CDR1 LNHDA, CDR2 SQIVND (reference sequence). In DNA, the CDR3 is TGTGCCAGTAGCCAAGACAGGGCGGTCGGCTATGGCTACACCTTC. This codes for CASSQDRAVGYGYTF.

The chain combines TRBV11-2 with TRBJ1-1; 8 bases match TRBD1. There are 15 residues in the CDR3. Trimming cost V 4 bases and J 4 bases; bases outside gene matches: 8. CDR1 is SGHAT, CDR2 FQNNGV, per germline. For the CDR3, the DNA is TGTGCCAGCAGCTATCCGACAGGGGTAGGCACTGAAGCTTTCTTT. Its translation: CASSYPTGVGTEAFF.

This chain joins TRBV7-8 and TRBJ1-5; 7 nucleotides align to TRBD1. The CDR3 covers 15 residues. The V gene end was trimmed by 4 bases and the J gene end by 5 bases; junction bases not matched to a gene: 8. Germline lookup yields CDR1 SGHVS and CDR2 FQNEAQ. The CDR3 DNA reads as TGTGCCAGCAGCTCGAGACAGGGTTTACATCAGCCCCAGCATTTT. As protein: CASSSRQGLHQPQHF.

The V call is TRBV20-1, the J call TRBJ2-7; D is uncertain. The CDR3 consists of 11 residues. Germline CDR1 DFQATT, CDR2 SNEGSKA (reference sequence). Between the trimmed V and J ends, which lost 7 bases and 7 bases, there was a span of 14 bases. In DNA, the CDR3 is TGCAGTGTGTCCACAGAGCGAGAGCAGTACTTC. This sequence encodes CSVSTEREQYF.

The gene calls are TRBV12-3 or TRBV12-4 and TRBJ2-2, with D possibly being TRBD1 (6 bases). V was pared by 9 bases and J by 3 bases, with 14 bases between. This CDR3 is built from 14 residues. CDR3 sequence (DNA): TGTGCCAGTAGTCAAGGACAGTACACCGGGGAGCTGTTTTTT. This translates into CASSQGQYTGELFF.

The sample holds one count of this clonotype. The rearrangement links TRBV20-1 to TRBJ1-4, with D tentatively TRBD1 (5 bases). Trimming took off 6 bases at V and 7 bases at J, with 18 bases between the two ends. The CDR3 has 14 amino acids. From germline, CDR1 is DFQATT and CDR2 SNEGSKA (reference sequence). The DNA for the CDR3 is TGCAGTGCCCCGGCTTCGGGGGATGGTGAAAAACTGTTTTTT. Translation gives CSAPASGDGEKLFF.

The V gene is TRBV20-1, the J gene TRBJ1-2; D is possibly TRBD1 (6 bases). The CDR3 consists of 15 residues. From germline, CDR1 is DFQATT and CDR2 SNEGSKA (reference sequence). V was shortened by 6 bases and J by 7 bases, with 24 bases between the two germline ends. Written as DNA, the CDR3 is TGCAGTGCCAATGCCGGGGGGCGCGGGGCTAGTGGCTACACCTTC. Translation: CSANAGGRGASGYTF.

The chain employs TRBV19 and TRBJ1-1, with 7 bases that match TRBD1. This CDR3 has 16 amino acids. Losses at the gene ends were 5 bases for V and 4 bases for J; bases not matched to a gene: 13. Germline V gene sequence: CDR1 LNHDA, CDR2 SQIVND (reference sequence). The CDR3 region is CASSPTWDSGATEAFF. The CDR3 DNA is TGTGCCAGTAGTCCAACTTGGGACAGCGGGGCCACTGAAGCTTTCTTT.

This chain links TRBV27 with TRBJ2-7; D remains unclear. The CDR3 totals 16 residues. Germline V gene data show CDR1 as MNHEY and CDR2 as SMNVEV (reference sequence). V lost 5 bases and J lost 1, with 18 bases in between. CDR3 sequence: CASSPSIGEFSYEQYF. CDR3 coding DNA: TGTGCCAGCAGTCCATCTATTGGCGAGTTTTCCTACGAGCAGTACTTC.

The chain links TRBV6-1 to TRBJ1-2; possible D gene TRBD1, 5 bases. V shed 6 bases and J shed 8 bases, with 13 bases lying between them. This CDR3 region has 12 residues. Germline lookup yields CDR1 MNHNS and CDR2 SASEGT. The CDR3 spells CASRNRDDGYTF. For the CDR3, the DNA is TGTGCCAGCAGGAACCGGGACGACGGCTACACCTTC.

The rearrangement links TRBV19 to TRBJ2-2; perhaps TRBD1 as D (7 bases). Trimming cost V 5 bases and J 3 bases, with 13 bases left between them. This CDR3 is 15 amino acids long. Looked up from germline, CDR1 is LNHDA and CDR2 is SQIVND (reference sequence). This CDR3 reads CASSRTGGDTGELFF. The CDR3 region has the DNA TGTGCCAGTAGTCGGACAGGAGGGGACACCGGGGAGCTGTTTTTT. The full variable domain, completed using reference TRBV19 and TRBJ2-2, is DGGITQSPKYLFRKEGQNVTLSCEQNLNHDAMYWYRQDPGQGLRLIYYSQIVNDFQKGDIAEGYSVSREKKESFPLTVTSAQKNPTAFYLCASSRTGGDTGELFFGEGSRLTVL.

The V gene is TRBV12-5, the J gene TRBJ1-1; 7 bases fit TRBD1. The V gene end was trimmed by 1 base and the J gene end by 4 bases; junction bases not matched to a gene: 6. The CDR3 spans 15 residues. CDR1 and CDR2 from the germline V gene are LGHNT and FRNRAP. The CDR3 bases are TGTGCTAGTGGTTTGGCAGGGGGGACGGGCACTGAAGCTTTCTTT. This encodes CASGLAGGTGTEAFF.

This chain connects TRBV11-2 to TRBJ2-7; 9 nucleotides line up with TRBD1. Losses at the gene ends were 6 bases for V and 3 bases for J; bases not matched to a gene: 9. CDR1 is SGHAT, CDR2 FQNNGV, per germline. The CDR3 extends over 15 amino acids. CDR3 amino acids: CASRRSGQGIYEQYF. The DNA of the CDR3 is TGTGCCAGCAGGCGATCGGGACAGGGAATCTACGAGCAGTACTTC. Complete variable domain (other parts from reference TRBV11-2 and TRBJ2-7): EAGVAQSPRYKIIEKRQSVAFWCNPISGHATLYWYQQILGQGPKLLIQFQNNGVVDDSQLPKDRFSAERLKGVDSTLKIQPAKLEDSAVYLCASRRSGQGIYEQYFGPGTRLTVT.

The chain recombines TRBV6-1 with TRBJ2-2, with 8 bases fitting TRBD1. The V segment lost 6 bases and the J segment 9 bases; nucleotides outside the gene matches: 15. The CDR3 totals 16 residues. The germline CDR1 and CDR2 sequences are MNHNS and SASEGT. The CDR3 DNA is TGTGCCAGCAGGAAGTCTGGACAGGGACCTTACAGGGAGCTGTTTTTT. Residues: CASRKSGQGPYRELFF.

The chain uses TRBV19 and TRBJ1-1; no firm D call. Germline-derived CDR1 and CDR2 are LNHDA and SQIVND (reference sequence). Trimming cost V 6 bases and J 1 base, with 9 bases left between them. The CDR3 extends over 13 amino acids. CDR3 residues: CASSPTGNTEAFF. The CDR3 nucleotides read TGTGCCAGTAGCCCGACTGGGAACACTGAAGCTTTCTTT. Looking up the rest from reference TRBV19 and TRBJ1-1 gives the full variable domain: DGGITQSPKYLFRKEGQNVTLSCEQNLNHDAMYWYRQDPGQGLRLIYYSQIVNDFQKGDIAEGYSVSREKKESFPLTVTSAQKNPTAFYLCASSPTGNTEAFFGQGTRLTVV.

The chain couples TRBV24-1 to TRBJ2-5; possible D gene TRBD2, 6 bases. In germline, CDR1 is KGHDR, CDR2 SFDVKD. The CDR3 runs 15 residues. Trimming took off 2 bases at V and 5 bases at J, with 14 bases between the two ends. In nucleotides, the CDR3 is TGTGCCACCAGTGATTCGTTCGGGGCGGGGGAGACCCAGTACTTC. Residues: CATSDSFGAGETQYF.

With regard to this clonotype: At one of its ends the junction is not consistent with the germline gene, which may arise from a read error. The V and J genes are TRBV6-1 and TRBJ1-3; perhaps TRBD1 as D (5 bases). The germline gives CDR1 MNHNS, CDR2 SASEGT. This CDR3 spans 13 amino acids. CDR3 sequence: CASSEGGRGPGDF. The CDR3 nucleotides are TGTGCCAGCAGTGAAGGGGGCCGGGGCCCGGGAGATTTT.

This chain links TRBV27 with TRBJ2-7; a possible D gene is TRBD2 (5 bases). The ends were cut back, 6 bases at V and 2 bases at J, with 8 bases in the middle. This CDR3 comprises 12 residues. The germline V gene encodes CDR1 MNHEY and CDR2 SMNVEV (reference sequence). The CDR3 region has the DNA TGTGCCAGCAGGGACGGGGCCTACGAGCAGTACTTC. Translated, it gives CASRDGAYEQYF.

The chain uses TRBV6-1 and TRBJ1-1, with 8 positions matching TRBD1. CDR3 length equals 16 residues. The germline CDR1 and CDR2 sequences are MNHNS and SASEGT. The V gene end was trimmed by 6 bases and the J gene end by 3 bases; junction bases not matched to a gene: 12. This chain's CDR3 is CASSTRKTGVDTEAFF. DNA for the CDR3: TGTGCCAGCAGCACCAGAAAGACAGGGGTAGACACTGAAGCTTTCTTT.

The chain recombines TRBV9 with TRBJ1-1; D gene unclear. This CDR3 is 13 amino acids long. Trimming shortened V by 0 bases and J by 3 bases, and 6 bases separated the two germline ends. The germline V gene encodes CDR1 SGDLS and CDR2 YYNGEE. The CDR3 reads CASSVDVDTEAFF. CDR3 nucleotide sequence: TGTGCCAGCAGCGTAGATGTGGACACTGAAGCTTTCTTT. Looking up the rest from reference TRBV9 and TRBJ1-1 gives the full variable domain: DSGVTQTPKHLITATGQRVTLRCSPRSGDLSVYWYQQSLDQGLQFLIQYYNGEERAKGNILERFSAQQFPDLHSELNLSSLELGDSALYFCASSVDVDTEAFFGQGTRLTVV.

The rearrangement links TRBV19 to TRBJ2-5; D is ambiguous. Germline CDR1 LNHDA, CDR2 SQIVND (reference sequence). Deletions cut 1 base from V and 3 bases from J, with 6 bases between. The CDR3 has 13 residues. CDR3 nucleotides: TGTGCCAGTAGTATAGGGAATAAAGAGACCCAGTACTTC. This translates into CASSIGNKETQYF.

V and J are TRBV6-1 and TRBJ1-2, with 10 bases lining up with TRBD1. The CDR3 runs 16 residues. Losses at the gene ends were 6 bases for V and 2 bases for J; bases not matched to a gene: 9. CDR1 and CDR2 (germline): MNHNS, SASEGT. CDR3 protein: CASSSDRGRGNYGYTF. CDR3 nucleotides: TGTGCCAGCAGCTCAGACAGGGGGCGAGGGAACTATGGCTACACCTTC.

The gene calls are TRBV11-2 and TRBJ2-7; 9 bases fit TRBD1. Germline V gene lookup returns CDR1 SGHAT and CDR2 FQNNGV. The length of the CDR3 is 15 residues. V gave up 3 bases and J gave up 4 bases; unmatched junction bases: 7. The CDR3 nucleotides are TGTGCCAGCAGCTTTTCAGGGGGACAGGGTTACGAGCAGTACTTC. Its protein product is CASSFSGGQGYEQYF.

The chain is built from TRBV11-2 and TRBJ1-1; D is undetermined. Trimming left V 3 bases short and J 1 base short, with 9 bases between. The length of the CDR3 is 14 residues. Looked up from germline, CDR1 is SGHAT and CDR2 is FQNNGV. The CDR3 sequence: CASSFADSNTEAFF. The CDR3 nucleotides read TGTGCCAGCAGCTTTGCGGACTCGAACACTGAAGCTTTCTTT.

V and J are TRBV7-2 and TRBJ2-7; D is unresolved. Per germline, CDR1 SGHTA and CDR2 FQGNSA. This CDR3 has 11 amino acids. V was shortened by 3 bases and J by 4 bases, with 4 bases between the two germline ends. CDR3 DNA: TGTGCCAGCAGCTTCCGATACGAGCAGTACTTC. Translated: CASSFRYEQYF.